What follows are 13 T cell receptor beta chains derived from one specimen sequenced in a study of shared clonotypes between healthy human individuals. Profiling relied on immunoSEQ multiplex PCR, and the TCRdb table lists in-frame clones only, not all of them. The repertoire consists of 300,000 to 400,000 clones, with roughly 84% occurring once and the leading ten covering 15% to 20%. The sequenced material came from memory CD8+ T cells sorted from blood. Subset of the sample: CD45RO+ cells pooled with CCR7-negative TemRA cells. The source is a man in his late teens or twenties in good health.

The chain is built from TRBV5-4 and TRBJ1-1; D is possibly TRBD1 (5 bases). CDR3 length equals 14 residues. The ends were cut back, 0 bases at V and 5 bases at J, with 11 bases in the middle. The germline gives CDR1 SGHNT, CDR2 YYREEE (reference sequence). CDR3 sequence: CASSLGSGTTEAFF. CDR3 nucleotide sequence: TGTGCCAGCAGCTTGGGGTCAGGGACGACTGAAGCTTTCTTT.

V and J are TRBV4-3 and TRBJ2-7; perhaps TRBD2 as D (5 bases). Looked up from germline, CDR1 is LGHNA and CDR2 is YSLEER. This CDR3 is built from 16 residues. V was trimmed by 0 bases and J by 4 bases, leaving 16 bases between them. The CDR3 DNA reads TGCGCCAGCAGCCAAGATAGGCAGGCCCAGCGGTACGAGCAGTACTTC. Translating gives CASSQDRQAQRYEQYF.

This chain links TRBV30 with TRBJ1-1, with D possibly TRBD1 on 5 matching bases. There are 11 residues in the CDR3. CDR1 and CDR2 from the germline V gene are GTSNPN and SVGIG (reference sequence). This CDR3 is CAGVGGAEAFF. CDR3 DNA: TGTGCGGGAGTCGGGGGAGCTGAAGCTTTCTTT. Looking up the rest from reference TRBV30 and TRBJ1-1 gives the full variable domain: SQTIHQWPATLVQPVGSPLSLECTVEGTSNPNLYWYRQAAGRGLQLLFYSVGIGQISSEVPQNLSASRPQDRQFILSSKKLLLSDSGFYLCAGVGGAEAFFGQGTRLTVV.

The rearrangement uses TRBV5-1 and TRBJ2-5, with TRBD2 as a possible D gene (5 bases). V gave up 4 bases and J gave up 4 bases, with 14 bases separating them. Germline-derived CDR1 and CDR2 are SGHRS and YFSETQ. The CDR3 has 14 amino acids. Here the CDR3 reads CASSVRARGETQYF. The CDR3 region has the DNA TGCGCCAGCAGCGTCCGGGCCCGGGGAGAGACCCAGTACTTC.

V usage is TRBV5-5 and J usage is TRBJ2-7; 7 bases agree with TRBD1. Looked up from germline, CDR1 is SGHKS and CDR2 is YYEKEE (reference sequence). This CDR3 contains 11 residues. The trim removed 8 bases at V and 6 bases at J, leaving 5 bases unmatched. The CDR3 sequence: CASRQGLEQYF. Written as DNA, the CDR3 is TGTGCCAGTCGACAGGGTCTCGAGCAGTACTTC.

This rearrangement joins TRBV27 to TRBJ2-7; D is perhaps TRBD2 (6 bases). CDR1 MNHEY and CDR2 SMNVEV come from the germline V gene (reference sequence). The germline V and J ends were trimmed by 1 base and 4 bases, with 14 bases remaining between them. This CDR3 region has 15 residues. DNA for the CDR3: TGTGCCAGCAGTTTATGGGGGGAAAGGAATTACGAGCAGTACTTC. Translation gives CASSLWGERNYEQYF.

This chain joins TRBV28 and TRBJ1-2; D not certain. Germline V gene sequence: CDR1 MDHEN, CDR2 SYDVKM. V dropped 3 bases and J dropped 13 bases, with 15 bases sitting between them. The length of the CDR3 is 12 residues. CDR3 nucleotide sequence: TGTGCCAGCAGTTTTGTCTCCATCGAGCGCACCTTC. Encoded protein: CASSFVSIERTF.

The CDR3: CASSQGGQGILRKYF. For the CDR3, the DNA is TGCGCCAGCAGCCAAGGCGGACAGGGGATCCTACGAAAATACTTC. The chain is built from TRBV4-1 and TRBJ2-7; 9 bases align to TRBD1. Looked up from germline, CDR1 is MGHRA and CDR2 is YSYEKL. V dropped 1 base and J dropped 13; count of bases not matched to a gene: 14. The CDR3 is 15 residues long.

There are many counts of this clone. The V gene is TRBV4-2, the J gene TRBJ1-6, with D hard to call. The CDR3 totals 18 residues. Germline V gene sequence: CDR1 LGHNA, CDR2 YNFKEQ. The V gene lost 1 base and the J gene lost 10 bases, with 23 bases spanning the gap. The CDR3 sequence is CASSQGLSLIGNGSPLHF. Written as DNA, the CDR3 is TGTGCCAGCAGCCAAGGTTTGAGCCTGATAGGTAATGGGTCACCCCTCCACTTT.

Regarding this clone: This may be a read error, as it is one base from a much larger clone. The J gene is TRBJ1-2, the V gene TRBV28; D is uncertain. Between the trimmed V and J ends, which lost 3 bases and 6 bases, there was a span of 5 bases. In germline, CDR1 is MDHEN, CDR2 SYDVKM. The CDR3 extends over 11 amino acids. This chain's CDR3 is CASSFGDGYTF. CDR3 nucleotide sequence: TGTGCCAGCAGTTTTGGGGATGGCTACACCTTC.

This clone occurred once. The CDR3 region is CASSQAQTTGRLFNEQFF. The CDR3 nucleotides are TGTGCCAGCAGCCAAGCCCAAACGACAGGACGGCTTTTCAATGAGCAGTTCTTC. The chain links TRBV14 to TRBJ2-1, with D tentatively TRBD1 (6 bases). This CDR3 has 18 residues. The V gene lost 1 base and the J gene lost 6 bases, with 22 bases spanning the gap. The V gene's germline CDR1 is SGHDN and CDR2 FVKESK.

V is TRBV5-6 and J is TRBJ1-1; D possibly corresponds to TRBD1 (6 bases). The CDR3 runs 14 residues. Between the trimmed V and J ends, which lost 1 base and 1 base, there was a span of 8 bases. Germline V gene sequence: CDR1 SGHDT, CDR2 YYEEEE. The CDR3 protein is CASSLWTANTEAFF. The CDR3 coding sequence is TGTGCCAGCAGCTTGTGGACAGCGAACACTGAAGCTTTCTTT.

J is TRBJ2-7 and V is TRBV11-2, with TRBD1 matching over 8 bases. CDR3 length: 15 residues. Losses at the gene ends were 5 bases for V and 1 base for J; bases not matched to a gene: 7. Germline assignment: CDR1 SGHAT and CDR2 FQNNGV. CDR3 in DNA: TGTGCCAGCAGCCCAGTCAGGGGGCGATCCTACGAGCAGTACTTC. Translation: CASSPVRGRSYEQYF.